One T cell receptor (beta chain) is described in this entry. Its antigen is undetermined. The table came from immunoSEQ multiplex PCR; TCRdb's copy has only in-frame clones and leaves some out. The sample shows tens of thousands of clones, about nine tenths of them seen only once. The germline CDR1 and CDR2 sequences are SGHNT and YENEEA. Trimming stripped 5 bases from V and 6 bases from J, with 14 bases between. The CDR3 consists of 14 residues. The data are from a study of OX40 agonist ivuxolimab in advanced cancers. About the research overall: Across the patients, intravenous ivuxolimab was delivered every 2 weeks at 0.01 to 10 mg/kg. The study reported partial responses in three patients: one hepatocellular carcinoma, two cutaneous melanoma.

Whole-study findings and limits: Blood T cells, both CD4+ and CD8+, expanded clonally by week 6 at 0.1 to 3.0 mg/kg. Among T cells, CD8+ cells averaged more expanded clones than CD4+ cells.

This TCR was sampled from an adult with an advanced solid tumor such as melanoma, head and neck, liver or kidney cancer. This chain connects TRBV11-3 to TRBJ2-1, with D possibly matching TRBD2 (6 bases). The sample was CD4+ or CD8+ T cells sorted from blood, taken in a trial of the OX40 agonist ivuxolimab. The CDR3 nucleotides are TGTGCCAGCAGCCCAGCGGGCCTGGGCAATGAGCAGTTCTTC. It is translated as CASSPAGLGNEQFF.